The 27 T cell receptor beta chains listed next were all sequenced from one sample in a study of control samples from healthy donors and cancer patients. Only in-frame clones appear in the TCRdb table, and some are missing; sequencing was by immunoSEQ multiplex PCR. The data contain 150,000 to 200,000 clones, around 90% of them singletons. Sequenced material: blood. These receptors all come from a young man in good health.

The rearrangement uses TRBV5-1 and TRBJ2-7; D is ambiguous. The V gene lost 0 bases and the J gene lost 4 bases, with 11 bases spanning the gap. The CDR3 is 14 amino acids. Germline-derived CDR1 and CDR2 are SGHRS and YFSETQ. CDR3 nucleotides: TGCGCCAGCAGCTTGGTGGGGTTTGGGTACGAGCAGTACTTC. It codes for CASSLVGFGYEQYF. Drawing the rest from reference TRBV5-1 and TRBJ2-7, the complete variable domain is KAGVTQTPRYLIKTRGQQVTLSCSPISGHRSVSWYQQTPGQGLQFLFEYFSETQRNKGNFPGRFSGRQFSNSRSEMNVSTLELGDSALYLCASSLVGFGYEQYFGPGTRLTVT.

The chain uses TRBV30 and TRBJ1-3; 7 positions agree with TRBD1. This CDR3 has 14 amino acids. Germline-derived CDR1 and CDR2 are GTSNPN and SVGIG (reference sequence). The V gene end was trimmed by 3 bases and the J gene end by 0 bases; junction bases not matched to a gene: 2. CDR3 loop: CAWSRDSSGNTIYF. The CDR3 DNA reads as TGTGCCTGGAGCCGGGACAGCTCTGGAAACACCATATATTTT.

The rearrangement uses TRBV5-4 and TRBJ1-5, with D hard to call. Germline V gene sequence: CDR1 SGHNT, CDR2 YYREEE (reference sequence). The CDR3 is 12 residues long. V gave up 0 bases and J gave up 4 bases, with 2 bases separating them. CDR3 nucleotide sequence: TGTGCCAGCAGCTTGGGGAATCAGCCCCAGCATTTT. Its translation is CASSLGNQPQHF. Full variable domain (remainder filled in from reference TRBV5-4 and TRBJ1-5): ETGVTQSPTHLIKTRGQQVTLRCSSQSGHNTVSWYQQALGQGPQFIFQYYREEENGRGNFPPRFSGLQFPNYSSELNVNALELDDSALYLCASSLGNQPQHFGDGTRLSIL.

The chain is built from TRBV28 and TRBJ2-7, with 8 nucleotides matching TRBD1. The length of the CDR3 is 16 residues. With 6 bases clipped from V and 3 bases from J, the junction kept 13 bases outside the gene matches. Germline CDR1 and CDR2: MDHEN and SYDVKM. CDR3 DNA sequence: TGTGCCAGCAGCCCCCCTTTAGGGACAGGCGACTACGAGCAGTACTTC. This codes for CASSPPLGTGDYEQYF.

This clone was found a few times. The V and J genes are TRBV5-8 and TRBJ1-1; D perhaps matches TRBD1 (6 bases). The CDR3 extends over 14 amino acids. The V end was cut by 4 bases, the J end by 6 bases, with 16 bases between. CDR1 is SGHTS and CDR2 is YDEGEE in the germline V gene. In DNA form, the CDR3 reads TGTGCCAGCAGCCCGAGACAGGTCTGGGCTGAAGCTTTCTTT. Translating it yields CASSPRQVWAEAFF.

V and J are TRBV15 and TRBJ2-7; D may be TRBD2 (6 bases). The length of the CDR3 is 14 residues. Germline loops: CDR1 LNHNV, CDR2 YYDKDF (reference sequence). Trimming pared 1 base from V and 2 bases from J, leaving 9 bases between. The DNA for the CDR3 is TGTGCCACCAGCAGAGGGGAGGACCCCTACGAGCAGTACTTC. Residues: CATSRGEDPYEQYF.

This clone was counted a single time. V is TRBV11-2 and J is TRBJ2-3; 8 bases match TRBD2. The junction had 9 bases not matched to a gene; V was cut back by 5 bases and J by 2 bases. The CDR3 consists of 16 residues. Germline V gene data show CDR1 as SGHAT and CDR2 as FQNNGV. The CDR3 here is CASSARLAGPTDTQYF. CDR3 nucleotides: TGTGCCAGCAGCGCCAGGCTAGCGGGCCCCACAGATACGCAGTATTTT.

DNA of the CDR3: TGTGCCAGTAGCCGGGACAGGGCGAAGAATCAGCCCCAGCATTTT. Translated: CASSRDRAKNQPQHF. The V gene is TRBV19, the J gene TRBJ1-5; 9 positions match TRBD1. Germline V lookup: CDR1 LNHDA, CDR2 SQIVND (reference sequence). The V gene end was trimmed by 6 bases and the J gene end by 4 bases; junction bases not matched to a gene: 7. This CDR3 spans 15 amino acids.

V and J are TRBV10-2 and TRBJ1-1, with D possibly TRBD1 on 5 matching bases. Looked up from germline, CDR1 is WSHSY and CDR2 is SAAADI. Trimming left V 7 bases short and J 10 bases short, with 13 bases between. The CDR3 covers 11 residues. CDR3: CASTMGGGAFF. In DNA, the CDR3 is TGCGCCAGCACGATGGGGGGGGGAGCTTTCTTT.

J is TRBJ1-3 and V is TRBV2; D unresolved. V was cut by 4 bases and J by 0 bases, with 4 bases left in between. CDR1 is SNHLY, CDR2 FYNNEI, per germline. CDR3 size: 13 residues. For the CDR3, the DNA is TGTGCCAGCAGTGTTAGCTCTGGAAACACCATATATTTT. It is translated as CASSVSSGNTIYF.

The chain is built from TRBV19 and TRBJ2-2; D remains ambiguous. The CDR3 covers 13 residues. Per the germline V gene, CDR1 is LNHDA and CDR2 is SQIVND (reference sequence). Trimming took 5 bases from V and 1 from J, leaving 5 bases between them. The CDR3 reads CASSPQNTGELFF. In DNA, the CDR3 is TGTGCCAGTAGTCCCCAGAACACCGGGGAGCTGTTTTTT.

CDR3 nucleotides: TGTGCCAGCAGCGTAGCCGGGGAACCCACTGAAGCTTTCTTT. It codes for CASSVAGEPTEAFF. This chain joins TRBV9 and TRBJ1-1; no clear D. The length of the CDR3 is 14 residues. The V gene's germline CDR1 is SGDLS and CDR2 YYNGEE. With 0 bases removed from V and 4 bases from J, the gap between germline ends came to 10 bases.

The V call is TRBV30, the J call TRBJ2-3; D is ambiguous. CDR3 length: 15 residues. From germline, CDR1 is GTSNPN and CDR2 SVGIG (reference sequence). The ends were cut back, 0 bases at V and 3 bases at J, with 13 bases in the middle. The chain's CDR3 is CAWSVGIVMTDTQYF. The CDR3 DNA reads as TGTGCCTGGAGTGTAGGGATAGTGATGACAGATACGCAGTATTTT.

The CDR3 nucleotides read TGTGCTAGTACCACTAGCGGGGGCACCGGGGAGCTGTTTTTT. Amino acids: CASTTSGGTGELFF. V is TRBV12-5 and J is TRBJ2-2, with 11 bases lining up with TRBD2. Germline-derived CDR1 and CDR2 are LGHNT and FRNRAP. The J segment lost 4 bases and the V segment lost 8 bases, leaving 3 bases of the junction unmatched. This CDR3 has 14 residues.

The chain couples TRBV7-2 to TRBJ2-1; 12 bases fit TRBD2. CDR1 SGHTA and CDR2 FQGNSA come from the germline V gene. The V and J ends lost 2 bases and 9 bases, in that order; junction bases with no gene match: 2. CDR3 length: 14 amino acids. The CDR3 loop reads CASSLRTSGAEQFF. CDR3 sequence (DNA): TGTGCCAGCAGCTTAAGGACTAGCGGGGCTGAGCAGTTCTTC.

Only one count was recorded for this clone. This chain joins TRBV28 and TRBJ2-7, with a weak D call TRBD2 (6 bases). CDR1 MDHEN and CDR2 SYDVKM come from the germline V gene. This CDR3 has 19 residues. Deletions cut 5 bases from V and 1 base from J, with 27 bases between. CDR3 DNA sequence: TGTGCCAGCAGTCCCCGGTGGGCCACTGGGGACTGGGGTTCCTACGAGCAGTACTTC. This encodes CASSPRWATGDWGSYEQYF.

This chain joins TRBV6-5 and TRBJ2-5; D is perhaps TRBD1 (7 bases). CDR1 is MNHEY, CDR2 SVGAGI, per germline. Trimming took 6 bases from V and 2 from J, leaving 16 bases between them. The CDR3 covers 15 residues. CDR3 sequence: CASRSGGGGQETQYF. CDR3 in DNA: TGTGCCAGCAGATCAGGGGGTGGAGGGCAAGAGACCCAGTACTTC.

The chain couples TRBV19 to TRBJ1-1; possible D gene TRBD1, 5 bases. Germline CDR1 is LNHDA and CDR2 is SQIVND (reference sequence). The CDR3 contains 15 residues. Trimming pared 5 bases from V and 0 bases from J, leaving 13 bases between. The CDR3 DNA follows: TGTGCCAGTAGTCCCGCGCAGGGCCTGAACACTGAAGCTTTCTTT. It encodes CASSPAQGLNTEAFF.

As concerns this clone: Germline is not matched at one junction end, which may reflect a read error. Different DNA sequences within this sample yield the same CDR3. This rearrangement joins TRBV19 to TRBJ1-1; D is unresolved. Germline V lookup: CDR1 LNHDA, CDR2 SQIVND (reference sequence). The CDR3 is 13 amino acids. The CDR3 DNA reads TGCGCCAGTAGTTCCGCGGCGATCACTGAAGCTTTCTTT. This gives the protein CASSSAAITEAFF.

The CDR3 nucleotides are TGTGCCAGCAGAGGGGGACAGATTAACACTGAAGCTTTCTTT. Protein product: CASRGGQINTEAFF. V gene TRBV6-5 combines with J gene TRBJ1-1; 7 nucleotides align to TRBD1. V was pared by 6 bases and J by 2 bases, with 6 bases of the junction left unmatched. The CDR3 loop spans 14 amino acids. CDR1 and CDR2 (germline): MNHEY, SVGAGI.

The V and J genes are TRBV7-9 and TRBJ1-6; tentative D call: TRBD1 (6 bases). The CDR3 consists of 16 residues. The germline gives CDR1 SEHNR, CDR2 FQNEAQ (reference sequence). Trimming removed 1 base at V and 8 bases at J, with 15 bases between. The CDR3 here is CASSLVGQPSHSPLHF. In DNA form, the CDR3 reads TGTGCCAGCAGCTTAGTTGGACAGCCTTCCCATTCACCCCTCCACTTT.

This rearrangement joins TRBV27 to TRBJ1-1; TRBD1 might be the D (5 bases). The CDR3 has 17 amino acids. CDR1 MNHEY and CDR2 SMNVEV come from the germline V gene (reference sequence). The germline V and J ends were trimmed by 5 bases and 5 bases, with 24 bases remaining between them. Here the CDR3 DNA reads TGTGCCAGCAGTCGACTCCTTATTGTCGGGGGGATGACTGAAGCTTTCTTT. Encoded protein: CASSRLLIVGGMTEAFF.

This clone appeared once. The chain joins TRBV24-1 to TRBJ2-1; TRBD1 matches at 10 bases. The CDR3 has 15 residues. Germline V gene lookup returns CDR1 KGHDR and CDR2 SFDVKD. V dropped 3 bases and J dropped 2; count of bases not matched to a gene: 0. The CDR3 loop reads CATSDGTGAYNEQFF. In DNA, the CDR3 is TGTGCCACCAGTGATGGGACAGGGGCCTACAATGAGCAGTTCTTC.

This clone occurred once. V gene TRBV28 combines with J gene TRBJ2-2; TRBD1 matches 8 bases. The CDR3 runs to 15 residues. Germline CDR1 and CDR2: MDHEN and SYDVKM. The trim removed 6 bases at V and 4 bases at J, leaving 7 bases unmatched. The DNA of the CDR3 is TGTGCCAGCAGCGGGCAGGGGGCCGGCACCGGGGAGCTGTTTTTT. Its protein is CASSGQGAGTGELFF.

With respect to this clone: The sample carries other DNA sequences with the same CDR3. V and J are TRBV11-3 and TRBJ2-2, with D possibly being TRBD2 (7 bases). The CDR3 extends over 14 amino acids. Germline V gene sequence: CDR1 SGHNT, CDR2 YENEEA. V was pared by 5 bases and J by 6 bases, with 13 bases between. CDR3 loop: CASSLRGGAGELFF. In DNA, the CDR3 is TGTGCCAGCAGCCTAAGGGGGGGTGCCGGGGAGCTGTTTTTT.

CDR3 DNA: TGCGCCAGCAGCCAAACAGGGGGCGCGGGTGGCTACACCTTC. Translating it yields CASSQTGGAGGYTF. V usage is TRBV4-3 and J usage is TRBJ1-2, with 9 bases matching TRBD1. V lost 2 bases to trimming and J lost 7 bases; unmatched junction nucleotides: 5. This CDR3 is 14 amino acids long. The germline V gene encodes CDR1 LGHNA and CDR2 YSLEER.

This chain uses TRBV19 with TRBJ1-2; the match to TRBD1 covers 7 bases. The CDR3 consists of 14 residues. CDR1 LNHDA and CDR2 SQIVND come from the germline V gene (reference sequence). V shed 4 bases and J 4 bases; nucleotides not matched to a gene: 6. CDR3 coding DNA: TGTGCCAGTAGTAGAGAGGGACAGAGCTATGGCTACACCTTC. Translating it yields CASSREGQSYGYTF.